The T cell receptor (beta chain) described here comes from a study of cytomegalovirus exposure and HLA in healthy donors (dated by TCRdb to between 2016 and 2019). For the wider study: An earlier analysis of roughly 610 of the donors reported 276 Gb of sequence data and 95 million to 120 million unique TCR beta sequences obtained from about 170 million T cells. A later genetic analysis took genome-wide SNP genotypes for about three fifths of the 666 donors and used that subset as a discovery cohort. A later analysis re-examined previously published TCR beta repertoires from more than 600 donors and added high-resolution HLA genotyping to investigate patterns of TCR occurrence. Approximately 300 gigabases of sequencing data and tens of millions of unique TCR sequences made up an early release that covered approximately 620 HLA-typed donors. Among around 400 genotyped donors of the cohort, an average of around 250,000 unique TCR beta nucleotide sequences was sequenced per donor, of which about 18% were non-productive. The study aimed to test whether signatures of past pathogen exposure could be identified by cataloging public T cell receptors. Rather than using new phenotypic data, the later analysis identified candidate immune exposures from TCR beta sequences and from how often those sequences occurred across donors. Donor age, sex, ethnicity and CMV serostatus were compiled alongside the repertoire data. HLA typing included class I and class II loci at four-digit resolution. To predict cytomegalovirus infection status, the study combined high-throughput TCR immunosequencing, statistical association of individual TCRs with disease status, and machine learning. The number of donors typed differed by locus, with about 629-640 for A, B, C, DRB1 and DQB1, over 500 for DQA1, approximately 580 for DPA1, and some 450 for DPB1. A separate validation cohort of approximately 120 different subjects was used in addition to the approximately 700-subject first cohort. An earlier analysis of roughly 580 of the donors used high-throughput TCR beta sequencing to judge whether each TCR beta V gene segment behaved as functional or pseudogenic. The study profiled the T cell repertoires of 500 to 800 subjects by immunosequencing and related them to cytomegalovirus serostatus. Of the 398 genotyped donors, approximately 81% were placed in the genetic ancestry cluster associated with self-reported Caucasian donors. About five DR-DQ haplotypes were handled as single units for association and clustering, since linkage in the cohort was strong. All discovery cohort repertoires had been generated using a single sequencing platform. Overall study outcomes, separate from this receptor: In a later analysis, HLA-associated TCR beta chains were found to be more clonally expanded and to have lower generation probabilities than equally common non-associated chains. A further reported finding was that TCR beta sequences accurately predicted the HLA-A and HLA-B alleles for most subjects in the first cohort. Only TCR beta chains were sequenced in this cohort, and the absence of alpha or paired-chain data limited detectable features. Specific HLA alleles were associated with some 15,000 TCR beta sequences at a false discovery rate of 0.05 in a later analysis. For the cohort, immune exposure information was limited to CMV serostatus. Because counts were too low, fewer than 20 rarely observed V segments, including chromosome 9 orphons, were excluded from the earlier analysis of 587 of the donors. In a later genetic analysis, fewer N-insertions in productive TCRs were reported among donors in an Asian-associated ancestry cluster than the 666-donor mean. Because some donors lacked HLA typing at each locus, the association tests relied only on the typed subset. Three of the identified cytomegalovirus-associated TCR beta chains were confirmed in vitro to be specific for cytomegalovirus antigens. In a later genetic analysis, a missense DCLRE1C variant was associated with V-gene and J-gene trimming of TCR beta chains, and the association was replicated in an independent cohort. Presence/absence analyses assumed roughly uniform sequencing depth across donors, an assumption that may not hold. In an earlier analysis of fewer than 750 of the donors, most TCR beta V segments were observed in productive rearrangements about 87% or about 30% of the time, broadly matching IMGT annotations. Strong co-occurrence of HLA alleles, especially DR and DQ, made assigning TCR associations to individual alleles difficult. Linkage disequilibrium might explain the correlated functional status among segregating V segments, but an unknown experimental factor could not be ruled out. According to a later analysis, TCR association rates differed among HLA loci, with DRB1 alleles showing the most associated TCRs and HLA-C alleles showing the fewest. It was suggested by the authors that the approach could potentially be generalized to other disease states and immunological phenotypes. In a later analysis, several top co-occurrence clusters were reported to appear linked to parvovirus B19, influenza, CMV and Epstein-Barr virus. In a later analysis, most CMV-associated TCR beta chains were found to appear HLA-restricted, with HLA associations seemingly driven largely by CMV exposure. The study gave a list of under 200 TCR beta chains associated with cytomegalovirus. Some IMGT-functional V segments, including TRBV6-2 and TRBV6-3, could not be distinguished by the 87-base-pair reads and were therefore excluded. A cluster of highly shared sequence variants was judged likely to represent a technical artifact of the sequencing pipeline. The classifier was reported to diagnose cytomegalovirus status with high specificity and sensitivity in both the original and validation cohorts. Across donors, most TCR sequences were observed very rarely, whereas some public TCRs were present in many individuals.

Receptors were amplified or captured by the immunoSEQ multiplex PCR assay. A mixture of 60 forward primers for TCR Vbeta segments and 13 reverse primers for TCR Jbeta segments was used in the multiplex PCR. Amplification of the CDR3 region of rearranged TCR beta genes was performed with a multiplex PCR assay on genomic DNA. On the Illumina HiSeq System, the amplified TCR beta libraries were sequenced as 87-base-pair reads. The paper's data handling went like this. In a later analysis, some 80 million unique TCR beta chains were counted across the roughly 670 repertoires, and roughly 11 million of these chains were shared by at least two donors. Raw reads were error-corrected and collapsed into unique sequences by a nearest-neighbor algorithm in which closely related sequences were merged to remove PCR and sequencing errors. Alignment of CDR3 sequences to IMGT reference sequences was used to assign V, D and J gene segments. Each retained sequence needed at least a six-nucleotide match to both a V gene segment and a J gene segment. A rearrangement counted as productive if the CDR3 had no stop codons and remained in frame with V and J, and every other rearrangement counted as non-productive. CDR3 was defined according to IMGT convention as the region running from the second conserved V-encoded cysteine to the conserved J-encoded phenylalanine. The earlier analysis of 500 to 650 of the donors excluded any sequence lacking an unambiguous match to a single V gene segment. An earlier analysis of 500 to 600 of the donors classified V segments as functional when productive rearrangements were above 56.7% and as segregating when the standard deviation between donors was above 5%. A statistical classification framework was built for diagnosing cytomegalovirus status from the catalog of TCR beta chain sequences. In a later analysis, V and J genes were assigned by comparing TCR nucleotide sequences against IMGT/GENE-DB human TR gene sequences. A later analysis assigned CDR3 sequences and most-parsimonious VDJ recombination scenarios with the TCRdist pipeline. In a later analysis, each TCR beta chain was defined by its CDR3 amino acid sequence together with its V-gene family, and reads lacking a unique V-gene family were excluded. To address suspected cross-contamination and a sequencing artifact, a later analysis removed some 620 highly shared, low-generation-probability nucleotide sequences. In a later analysis, a clonal expansion index for each public chain was calculated from normalized within-repertoire ranks of inferred template counts. In a later analysis, generation probabilities were computed using a VDJ recombination model fitted to out-of-frame rearrangements, and the results were checked against IGoR. Hypergeometric tests were used in a later analysis to score TCR-TCR, TCR-HLA and TCR-CMV co-occurrence, with a repertoire-size bias correction applied to the TCR pairs. False discovery rates were estimated in a later analysis by permuting HLA or CMV assignments 20 times. In a later analysis, co-occurring TCRs were grouped using DBSCAN, and TCRdist sequence similarity was added for clustering within HLA-allele-positive subsets. Repertoires with fewer than 30,000 or more than 120,000 public chains were left out of co-occurrence clustering, as were four to six repertoires with anomalous nucleotide sharing. TCRdb retrieved this table from immuneACCESS and kept in-frame rearrangements only. Not all clones are present; in checked studies, unresolved V genes account for under half, and no reason is known for the remainder. That table supplies the V and J calls and clone size; D and trimming were determined from the DNA. The sample table records roughly 130,000 clones; under 90% of these occur just once. The ten largest clones capture about 4% of the sample.

Turning to this clone: The specificity of this receptor is unknown. No qualities accompany the bases; no much larger clone lies one base away.

Including cysteine and phenylalanine, the CDR3 has 16 amino acids. The entry retains the CDR3 DNA only, 48 bases that are in frame from base 1. The CDR1 and CDR2 encoded by the germline V gene are LGHNA and YSLEER. The cohort consisted of some 670 healthy bone marrow donors. At the time of sampling, every cohort member was nominally healthy, though immune exposures that went unrecorded were likely present. The donor was CMV seronegative and belonged to the group of 352 seronegative cohort members. Each donor provided a peripheral blood sample, and peripheral blood mononuclear cells were used for TCR beta sequencing. Genomic DNA extraction from the blood cell samples was performed with the Qiagen DNeasy Blood Extraction Kit.

Sequencing used PBMCs. The sequence was obtained from a woman aged 40 to 50 in good health and CMV-seronegative. The chain is assembled from TRBV4-3 and TRBJ1-3; TRBD2 matches 7 bases in the middle. TRBJ2-2 matches the DNA end more closely, so the J call is doubtful. The nucleotides read TGCGCCAGCAGCCCCTCCAGCGGGACTTCGGGCGGGGAGCTGTTTTTT. Its protein is CASSPSSGTSGGELFF.